Presented here are 11 T cell receptor beta chains from one specimen sequenced in a study of T cells in Graves' hyperthyroidism and ophthalmopathy. The source material, RNA transcripts, was used to amplify TCR beta CDR3 regions. First-round RT-PCR with HTBI primers amplified the TCR CDR3 region. TCRdb re-called the multiplex PCR reads with MiXCR, one entry per CDR3 protein. The sample has about 770,000 distinct CDR3 sequences; roughly 20% are singletons. Material: blood. The receptors here all came from a woman in her fifties or sixties with Graves' hyperthyroidism that later progressed to Graves' ophthalmopathy.

This clonotype was recorded many times. J is TRBJ2-5 and V is TRBV5-5, with 9 bases identical to TRBD1. The CDR3 runs 15 residues. Germline lookup yields CDR1 SGHKS and CDR2 YYEKEE (reference sequence). Germline trimming cut 2 bases from V and 2 bases from J; bases unmatched to any gene: 4. CDR3 residues: CASSFGTGLQETQYF. The CDR3 DNA sequence: TGTGCCAGCAGCTTTGGGACAGGGCTACAAGAGACCCAGTACTTC. Full variable domain (missing parts from reference TRBV5-5 and TRBJ2-5): DAGVTQSPTHLIKTRGQQVTLRCSPISGHKSVSWYQQVLGQGPQFIFQYYEKEERGRGNFPDRFSARQFPNYSSELNVNALLLGDSALYLCASSFGTGLQETQYFGPGTRLLVL.

The chain is built from TRBV6-1 and TRBJ1-1, with D unresolved. V was clipped by 6 bases and J by 0 bases, with 20 bases between them. The length of the CDR3 is 17 residues. Germline CDR1 MNHNS, CDR2 SASEGT. The CDR3 nucleotides are TGTGCCAGCAGCCCTGAGCCCCCGAGAGGAATGAACACTGAAGCTTTCTTT. Translating gives CASSPEPPRGMNTEAFF.

This clonotype was seen only a few times. The V call is TRBV20-1, the J call TRBJ2-6, with D tentatively TRBD1 (6 bases). V lost 6 bases to trimming and J lost 0 bases, with 12 bases between them. Germline V gives CDR1 DFQATT, CDR2 SNEGSKA (reference sequence). This CDR3 is built from 15 residues. The CDR3 DNA reads as TGCAGTGCAACCCGGGACACCTCTGGGGCCAACGTCCTGACTTTC. Its protein product is CSATRDTSGANVLTF.

V gene TRBV20-1 combines with J gene TRBJ1-2; D is ambiguous. The germline V gene has CDR1 DFQATT and CDR2 SNEGSKA (reference sequence). The CDR3 is made up of 13 amino acids. V gave up 0 bases and J gave up 3 bases, with 8 bases separating them. CDR3 region: CSAREAEDYGYTF. The CDR3, as DNA: TGCAGTGCTAGAGAGGCAGAAGACTATGGCTACACCTTC.

The genes are TRBV28 and TRBJ2-1; TRBD2 aligns across 12 bases. V was clipped by 3 bases and J by 7 bases; unmatched bases: 7. This CDR3 is built from 16 residues. Germline CDR1 reads MDHEN; CDR2 reads SYDVKM. CDR3 DNA sequence: TGTGCCAGCAGTTTGACTAGCGGGGGTGGCCTAAATGAGCAGTTCTTC. Translated, it gives CASSLTSGGGLNEQFF.

The chain carries TRBV12-3 or TRBV12-4 and TRBJ2-4, with 13 bases fitting TRBD2. The ends lost 5 bases at V and 2 bases at J; junction bases unmatched: 6. This CDR3 has 17 amino acids. The CDR3 loop is CASSVTSGGASKNIQYF. The CDR3 coding sequence is TGTGCCAGCAGTGTTACTAGCGGGGGGGCCTCCAAAAACATTCAGTACTTC.

This clonotype has ten or more counts. The chain joins TRBV12-3 or TRBV12-4 to TRBJ1-1; D remains unclear. The CDR3 has 15 amino acids. With 3 bases removed from V and 4 bases from J, the gap between germline ends came to 15 bases. Here the CDR3 reads CASSFRVAEGTEAFF. The CDR3 region has the DNA TGTGCCAGCAGTTTCAGAGTCGCCGAGGGCACTGAAGCTTTCTTT.

The chain is built from TRBV3-1 and TRBJ2-7; 10 nucleotides match TRBD2. The V and J ends lost 0 bases and 2 bases, in that order; junction bases with no gene match: 7. The CDR3 spans 17 residues. Germline V gene data show CDR1 as LGHDT and CDR2 as YNNKEL (reference sequence). CDR3 region: CASSQEVRLAGAYEQYF. CDR3 in DNA: TGTGCCAGCAGCCAAGAGGTACGACTAGCGGGCGCCTACGAGCAGTACTTC.

This clonotype appeared a few times. V and J are TRBV20-1 and TRBJ2-2; 10 nucleotides line up with TRBD1. V lost 3 bases to trimming and J lost 6 bases; unmatched junction nucleotides: 4. From germline, CDR1 is DFQATT and CDR2 SNEGSKA (reference sequence). This CDR3 contains 14 residues. CDR3 residues: CSARGTGVAGELFF. The CDR3 DNA sequence: TGCAGTGCTAGGGGGACAGGGGTTGCCGGGGAGCTGTTTTTT.

This clonotype was counted many times. This chain connects TRBV6-1 to TRBJ1-1; 8 bases fit TRBD1. CDR3 length: 13 amino acids. Germline trimming cut 10 bases from V and 1 base from J; bases unmatched to any gene: 5. Germline V gene sequence: CDR1 MNHNS, CDR2 SASEGT. Here the CDR3 DNA reads TGTGCCACGCAGGACAGGGAGAACACTGAAGCTTTCTTT. It encodes CATQDRENTEAFF.

J is TRBJ1-5 and V is TRBV7-8; 7 positions agree with TRBD1. J gave up 4 bases and V 3 bases, and 3 bases lay outside the gene matches. The germline V gene encodes CDR1 SGHVS and CDR2 FQNEAQ. This CDR3 has 14 amino acids. CDR3 DNA sequence: TGTGCCAGCAGCTTTGGGACAGTTAATCAGCCCCAGCATTTT. Translation gives CASSFGTVNQPQHF.